Following are 19 T cell receptor beta chains from one sample sequenced in a study of cytomegalovirus exposure and HLA in healthy donors (dated by TCRdb to the late 2010s). The library was produced with the immunoSEQ multiplex PCR assay. A mixture of 60 forward primers for TCR Vbeta segments and 13 reverse primers for TCR Jbeta segments was used in the multiplex PCR. TCRdb re-hosts the immuneACCESS table, in-frame sequences only. Its copies lack some clones; in the studies checked, an unresolved V gene accounts for under half of them, and the cause for the rest is not known. The sample table records about 200,000 clones; roughly 80% of these occur just once. Together, the top ten hold about 3.1% of the sample. Sequencing was done on a sample of PBMCs. The receptors here all came from a man aged 25 to 45 in good health and CMV-seronegative.

The genes are TRBV19 and TRBJ2-5; 8 nucleotides align to TRBD1. The CDR3 spans 14 residues. CDR1 is LNHDA and CDR2 is SQIVND in the germline V gene (reference sequence). V was pared by 7 bases and J by 5 bases, with 9 bases of the junction left unmatched. The CDR3 region is CASKSDRGAETQYF. CDR3 bases: TGTGCCAGTAAGAGTGACAGGGGTGCGGAGACCCAGTACTTC. The full variable domain, rest sourced from reference TRBV19 and TRBJ2-5, is DGGITQSPKYLFRKEGQNVTLSCEQNLNHDAMYWYRQDPGQGLRLIYYSQIVNDFQKGDIAEGYSVSREKKESFPLTVTSAQKNPTAFYLCASKSDRGAETQYFGPGTRLLVL.

This chain joins TRBV10-3 and TRBJ1-2, with 9 bases matching TRBD1. Germline V gene sequence: CDR1 ENHRY, CDR2 SYGVKD. CDR3 size: 16 residues. V lost 0 bases, J lost 6 bases, and 8 bases stayed unmatched. The CDR3 DNA sequence: TGTGCCATCAGTGAGTCCACAGGGGGCTCCGTCCATGGCTACACCTTC. It specifies CAISESTGGSVHGYTF.

The chain combines TRBV6-6 with TRBJ2-7; TRBD1 is a possible D gene (6 bases). The germline gives CDR1 MNHNY, CDR2 SVGAGI (reference sequence). This CDR3 has 14 residues. V shed 2 bases and J shed 6 bases, with 14 bases lying between them. The CDR3 region is CASSYGGGVIEQYF. The DNA for the CDR3 is TGTGCCAGCAGTTACGGGGGCGGAGTGATCGAGCAGTACTTC.

The CDR3 loop reads CASSFGEQGTEAFF. Written as DNA, the CDR3 is TGTGCCAGCAGTTTCGGGGAACAGGGGACTGAAGCTTTCTTT. J is TRBJ1-1 and V is TRBV27; 7 bases are shared with TRBD1. This CDR3 comprises 14 residues. The germline gives CDR1 MNHEY, CDR2 SMNVEV (reference sequence). The V gene end was trimmed by 3 bases and the J gene end by 5 bases; junction bases not matched to a gene: 6.

The chain employs TRBV6-5 and TRBJ2-3, with 10 bases that match TRBD2. This CDR3 comprises 16 residues. J gave up 5 bases and V 2 bases, and 7 bases lay outside the gene matches. Germline CDR1 reads MNHEY; CDR2 reads SVGAGI. CDR3 sequence reads: CASSYKSGGAGDTQYF. DNA for the CDR3: TGTGCCAGCAGTTACAAGAGCGGGGGGGCCGGAGATACGCAGTATTTT.

The rearrangement links TRBV5-6 to TRBJ1-2; no reliable D call. The CDR3 extends over 14 amino acids. Germline CDR1 and CDR2: SGHDT and YYEEEE. Trimming pared 4 bases from V and 8 bases from J, leaving 18 bases between. The CDR3 DNA is TGTGCCAGCAGCCCCCAAAGTAGCTATAAGGGCTACACCTTC. Translated: CASSPQSSYKGYTF. The whole variable domain, remainder taken from reference TRBV5-6 and TRBJ1-2, is DAGVTQSPTHLIKTRGQQVTLRCSPKSGHDTVSWYQQALGQGPQFIFQYYEEEERQRGNFPDRFSGHQFPNYSSELNVNALLLGDSALYLCASSPQSSYKGYTFGSGTRLTVV.

DNA for the CDR3: TGTGCCAGCTCCTCCACCGTCCGGTTGGACGAGCAGTACTTC. This gives the protein CASSSTVRLDEQYF. The chain is built from TRBV28 and TRBJ2-7; D call uncertain. Trimming removed 8 bases from V and 5 bases from J, with 19 bases in between. The CDR3 has 14 amino acids. Germline V CDR1 and CDR2: MDHEN, SYDVKM.

The chain couples TRBV2 to TRBJ1-1; D remains ambiguous. The CDR3 length is 15 residues. CDR1 is SNHLY, CDR2 FYNNEI, per germline. Trimming left V 4 bases short and J 2 bases short, with 14 bases between. CDR3 region: CASSGYVQLNTEAFF. CDR3 DNA: TGTGCCAGCAGTGGGTATGTACAGCTAAACACTGAAGCTTTCTTT.

The chain joins TRBV27 to TRBJ1-4; D gene ambiguous. The V end lost 7 bases, the J end lost 7 bases, and 4 bases lay between the germline ends. CDR3 size: 10 residues. Germline V gene lookup returns CDR1 MNHEY and CDR2 SMNVEV (reference sequence). The CDR3, as DNA: TGTGCCAGCACGGGTGAAAAACTGTTTTTT. It yields the protein CASTGEKLFF.

The gene calls are TRBV5-1 and TRBJ2-1, with TRBD2 identical over 8 bases. The V gene's germline CDR1 is SGHRS and CDR2 YFSETQ. The CDR3 contains 15 residues. Trimming removed 0 bases from V and 8 bases from J; junction bases left unmatched: 7. CDR3 loop: CASSLVRGGPHEQFF. For the CDR3, the DNA is TGCGCCAGCAGCTTGGTACGGGGGGGGCCTCATGAGCAGTTCTTC. The variable domain in full, with the rest retrieved from reference TRBV5-1 and TRBJ2-1, is KAGVTQTPRYLIKTRGQQVTLSCSPISGHRSVSWYQQTPGQGLQFLFEYFSETQRNKGNFPGRFSGRQFSNSRSEMNVSTLELGDSALYLCASSLVRGGPHEQFFGPGTRLTVL.

V and J are TRBV9 and TRBJ1-2; D may be TRBD1 (6 bases). The germline CDR1 and CDR2 sequences are SGDLS and YYNGEE. V was pared by 3 bases and J by 3 bases, with 18 bases between. The CDR3 runs to 16 residues. CDR3 residues: CASSGPLGALDYGYTF. The CDR3 DNA follows: TGTGCCAGCAGCGGGCCCCTGGGGGCTTTGGACTATGGCTACACCTTC. Filled out from reference TRBV9 and TRBJ1-2, the complete variable domain reads DSGVTQTPKHLITATGQRVTLRCSPRSGDLSVYWYQQSLDQGLQFLIQYYNGEERAKGNILERFSAQQFPDLHSELNLSSLELGDSALYFCASSGPLGALDYGYTFGSGTRLTVV.

The genes are TRBV11-2 and TRBJ2-7; D possibly corresponds to TRBD1 (6 bases). V lost 1 base and J lost 4, with 17 bases in between. Germline V gives CDR1 SGHAT, CDR2 FQNNGV. The CDR3 length is 16 residues. CDR3 in DNA: TGTGCCAGCAGCTTAGGCTCATACAGGGTGGAGTACGAGCAGTACTTC. Protein product: CASSLGSYRVEYEQYF.

This clone has only a few counts. The chain combines TRBV4-1 with TRBJ2-2; 9 positions match TRBD1. The CDR3 extends over 16 amino acids. Trimming removed 4 bases from V and 4 bases from J; junction bases left unmatched: 7. Germline CDR1 and CDR2: MGHRA and YSYEKL. In nucleotides, the CDR3 is TGCGCCAGCAGCCCATGGACAGGGGTGGGCACCGGGGAGCTGTTTTTT. Its protein is CASSPWTGVGTGELFF.

CDR3 residues: CASTSETSGPNEQFF. CDR3 DNA sequence: TGTGCCAGCACTAGTGAGACTAGCGGACCCAATGAGCAGTTCTTC. The chain joins TRBV6-1 to TRBJ2-1; the match to TRBD2 covers 9 bases. J lost 6 bases, V lost 7 bases, and 10 bases had no gene match. Per the germline V gene, CDR1 is MNHNS and CDR2 is SASEGT. This CDR3 spans 15 amino acids.

The rearrangement links TRBV25-1 to TRBJ1-2; D remains unclear. The CDR3 runs 16 residues. CDR1 and CDR2 from the germline V gene are MGHDK and SYGVNS. The V end was cut by 2 bases, the J end by 4 bases, with 17 bases between. The CDR3 reads CASSEGTQLAGYGYTF. For the CDR3, the DNA is TGTGCCAGCAGTGAAGGAACTCAACTCGCAGGCTATGGCTACACCTTC.

The chain has TRBV27 and TRBJ1-1; 7 bases line up with TRBD1. V trimming: 2 bases; J trimming: 5 bases; junction bases outside the gene matches: 8. CDR1 MNHEY and CDR2 SMNVEV come from the germline V gene (reference sequence). There are 15 residues in the CDR3. CDR3 sequence (DNA): TGTGCCAGCAGTTTAAGGCCAGGGGGAAGGACTGAAGCTTTCTTT. Its translation: CASSLRPGGRTEAFF.

The J gene is TRBJ2-4, the V gene TRBV5-1; 10 bases line up with TRBD1. Losses at the gene ends were 3 bases for V and 7 bases for J; bases not matched to a gene: 4. Germline V gives CDR1 SGHRS, CDR2 YFSETQ. The CDR3 consists of 14 residues. The CDR3 region is CASSYGTGANIQYF. CDR3 bases: TGCGCCAGCAGCTATGGGACAGGGGCTAACATTCAGTACTTC.

The V call is TRBV5-6, the J call TRBJ2-5; 8 bases are a match to TRBD2. The ends lost 1 base at V and 2 bases at J; junction bases unmatched: 7. CDR3 length: 16 residues. CDR1 is SGHDT, CDR2 YYEEEE, per germline. CDR3 nucleotide sequence: TGTGCCAGCAGCTTGTTGGGGCGGGGGGCACAAGAGACCCAGTACTTC. This translates into CASSLLGRGAQETQYF.

The chain carries TRBV28 and TRBJ2-3; 7 nucleotides match TRBD2. This CDR3 has 14 amino acids. Germline V gene sequence: CDR1 MDHEN, CDR2 SYDVKM. The ends lost 7 bases at V and 4 bases at J; junction bases unmatched: 8. CDR3 in DNA: TGTGCCAGCATAGATCGGGGGGTCTCAGATACGCAGTATTTT. Protein sequence: CASIDRGVSDTQYF.